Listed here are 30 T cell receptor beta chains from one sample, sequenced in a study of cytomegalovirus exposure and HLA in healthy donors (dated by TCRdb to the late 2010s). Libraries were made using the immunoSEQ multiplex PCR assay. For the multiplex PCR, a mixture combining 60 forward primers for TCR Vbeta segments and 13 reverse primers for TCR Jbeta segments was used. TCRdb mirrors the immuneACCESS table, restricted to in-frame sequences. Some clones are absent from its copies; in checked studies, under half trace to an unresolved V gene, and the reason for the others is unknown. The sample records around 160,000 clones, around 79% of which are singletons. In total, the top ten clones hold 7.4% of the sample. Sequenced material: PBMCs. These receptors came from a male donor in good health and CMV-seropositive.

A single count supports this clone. Here the CDR3 reads CASSAEGPQHF. Here the CDR3 DNA reads TGTGCCAGCAGTGCAGAGGGGCCCCAGCATTTT. The chain links TRBV2 to TRBJ1-5; D remains unclear. The V gene lost 4 bases and the J gene lost 9 bases, with 7 bases spanning the gap. Germline V CDR1 and CDR2: SNHLY, FYNNEI. The CDR3 spans 11 residues.

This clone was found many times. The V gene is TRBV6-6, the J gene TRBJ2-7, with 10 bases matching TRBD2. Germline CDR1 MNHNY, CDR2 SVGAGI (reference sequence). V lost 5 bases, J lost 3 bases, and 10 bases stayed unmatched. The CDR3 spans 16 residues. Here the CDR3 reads CASSNPLAGALYEQYF. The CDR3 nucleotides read TGTGCCAGCAGTAACCCGCTAGCGGGGGCTCTCTACGAGCAGTACTTC.

As DNA, the CDR3 is TGTGCCAGCAGTGAAGAAGGAACGGGGGGCTACACTGAAGCTTTCTTT. Protein sequence: CASSEEGTGGYTEAFF. The rearrangement uses TRBV2 and TRBJ1-1, with D possibly TRBD1 on 6 matching bases. CDR1 is SNHLY, CDR2 FYNNEI, per germline. V was cut by 1 base and J by 3 bases, with 15 bases left in between. This CDR3 has 16 residues.

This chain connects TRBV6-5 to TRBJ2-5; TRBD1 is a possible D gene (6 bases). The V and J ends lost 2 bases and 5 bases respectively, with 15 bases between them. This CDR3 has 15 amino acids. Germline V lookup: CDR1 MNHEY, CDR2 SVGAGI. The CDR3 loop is CASSYGQGSRETQYF. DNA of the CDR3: TGTGCCAGCAGTTACGGGCAGGGGTCAAGGGAGACCCAGTACTTC.

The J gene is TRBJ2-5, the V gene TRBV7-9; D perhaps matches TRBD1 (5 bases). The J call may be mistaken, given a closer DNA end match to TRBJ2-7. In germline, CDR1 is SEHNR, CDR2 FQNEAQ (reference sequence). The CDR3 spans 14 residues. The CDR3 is CASSLAGPLYEQYF. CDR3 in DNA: TGTGCCAGCAGCTTAGCGGGGCCCCTATACGAGCAGTACTTC.

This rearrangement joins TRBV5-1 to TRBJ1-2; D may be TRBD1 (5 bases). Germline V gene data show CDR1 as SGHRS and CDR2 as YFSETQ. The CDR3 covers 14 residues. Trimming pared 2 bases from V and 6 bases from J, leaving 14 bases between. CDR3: CASSFLGEGDGYTF. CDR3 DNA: TGCGCCAGCAGCTTTCTTGGGGAAGGGGATGGCTACACCTTC.

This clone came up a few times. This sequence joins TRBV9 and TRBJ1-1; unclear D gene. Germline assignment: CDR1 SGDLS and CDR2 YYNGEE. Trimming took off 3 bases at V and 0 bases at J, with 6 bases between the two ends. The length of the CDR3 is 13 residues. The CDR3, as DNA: TGTGCCAGCAGCGAGAGCTTGAACACTGAAGCTTTCTTT. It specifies CASSESLNTEAFF. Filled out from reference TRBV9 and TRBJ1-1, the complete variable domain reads DSGVTQTPKHLITATGQRVTLRCSPRSGDLSVYWYQQSLDQGLQFLIQYYNGEERAKGNILERFSAQQFPDLHSELNLSSLELGDSALYFCASSESLNTEAFFGQGTRLTVV.

CDR3 sequence: CASSYRDSTDTQYF. The CDR3 DNA follows: TGTGCCAGCAGTTACAGGGATAGCACAGATACGCAGTATTTT. V and J are TRBV6-4 and TRBJ2-3; perhaps TRBD1 as D (6 bases). The CDR3 totals 14 residues. V lost 5 bases and J 0 bases, leaving 9 bases between the germline ends. Germline CDR1 and CDR2: MRHNA and SNTAGT.

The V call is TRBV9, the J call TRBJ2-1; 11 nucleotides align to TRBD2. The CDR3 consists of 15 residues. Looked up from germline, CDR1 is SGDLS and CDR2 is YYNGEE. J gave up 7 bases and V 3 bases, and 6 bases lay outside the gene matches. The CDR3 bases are TGTGCCAGCAGCGCCTTAGCGGGGGGGTCAAATGAGCAGTTCTTC. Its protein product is CASSALAGGSNEQFF.

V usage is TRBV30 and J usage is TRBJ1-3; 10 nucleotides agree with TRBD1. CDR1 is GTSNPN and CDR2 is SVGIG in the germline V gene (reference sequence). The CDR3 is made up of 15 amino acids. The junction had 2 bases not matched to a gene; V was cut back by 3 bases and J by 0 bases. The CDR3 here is CAWRGDRGSGNTIYF. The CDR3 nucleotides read TGTGCCTGGAGGGGGGACAGGGGCTCTGGAAACACCATATATTTT.

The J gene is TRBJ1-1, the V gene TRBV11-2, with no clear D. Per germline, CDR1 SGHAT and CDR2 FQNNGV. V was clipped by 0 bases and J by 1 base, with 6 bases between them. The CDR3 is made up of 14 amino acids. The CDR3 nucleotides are TGTGCCAGCAGCTTAGAACCCAGGAACACTGAAGCTTTCTTT. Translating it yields CASSLEPRNTEAFF.

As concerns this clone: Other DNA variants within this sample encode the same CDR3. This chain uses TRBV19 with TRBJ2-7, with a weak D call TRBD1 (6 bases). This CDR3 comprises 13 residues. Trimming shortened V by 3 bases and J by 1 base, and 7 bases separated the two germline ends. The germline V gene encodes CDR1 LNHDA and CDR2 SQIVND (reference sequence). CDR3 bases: TGTGCCAGTAGTATCACAGGGTCCTACGAGCAGTACTTC. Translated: CASSITGSYEQYF.

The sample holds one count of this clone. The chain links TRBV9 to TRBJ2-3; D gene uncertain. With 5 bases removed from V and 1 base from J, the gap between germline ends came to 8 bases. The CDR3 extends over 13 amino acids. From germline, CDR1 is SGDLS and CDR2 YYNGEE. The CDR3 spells CASSFRGTDTQYF. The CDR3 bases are TGTGCCAGCAGTTTCCGGGGCACAGATACGCAGTATTTT.

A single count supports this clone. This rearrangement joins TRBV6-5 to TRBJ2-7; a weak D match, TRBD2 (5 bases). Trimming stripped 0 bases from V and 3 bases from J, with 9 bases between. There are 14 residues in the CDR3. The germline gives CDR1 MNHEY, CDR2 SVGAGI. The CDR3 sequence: CASSYSYRGYEQYF. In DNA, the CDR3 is TGTGCCAGCAGTTACTCGTATCGGGGCTACGAGCAGTACTTC.

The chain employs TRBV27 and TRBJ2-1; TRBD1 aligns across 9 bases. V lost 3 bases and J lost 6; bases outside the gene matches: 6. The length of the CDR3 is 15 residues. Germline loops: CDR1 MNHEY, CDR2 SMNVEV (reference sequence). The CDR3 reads CASSLIQGAFNEQFF. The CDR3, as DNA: TGTGCCAGCAGTTTGATACAGGGGGCGTTCAATGAGCAGTTCTTC.

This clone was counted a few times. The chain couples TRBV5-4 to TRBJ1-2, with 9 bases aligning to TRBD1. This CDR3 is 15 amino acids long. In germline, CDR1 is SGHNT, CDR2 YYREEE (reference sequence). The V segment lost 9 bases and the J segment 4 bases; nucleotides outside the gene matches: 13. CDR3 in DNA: TGTGCCACCTCGGACAGGGGACGCGGGAGCTATGGCTACACCTTC. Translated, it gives CATSDRGRGSYGYTF.

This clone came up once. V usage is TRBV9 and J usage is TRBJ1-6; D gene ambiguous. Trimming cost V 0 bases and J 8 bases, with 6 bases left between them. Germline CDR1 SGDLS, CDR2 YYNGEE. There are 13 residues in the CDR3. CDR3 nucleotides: TGTGCCAGCAGCGTAGGGCAGGATTCACCCCTCCACTTT. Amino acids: CASSVGQDSPLHF.

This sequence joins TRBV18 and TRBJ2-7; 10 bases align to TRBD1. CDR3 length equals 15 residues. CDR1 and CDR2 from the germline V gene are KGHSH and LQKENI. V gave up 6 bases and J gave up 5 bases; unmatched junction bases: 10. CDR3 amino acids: CASSRGQGSSNEQYF. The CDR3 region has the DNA TGTGCCAGCTCGCGGGGACAGGGGAGCAGCAACGAGCAGTACTTC.

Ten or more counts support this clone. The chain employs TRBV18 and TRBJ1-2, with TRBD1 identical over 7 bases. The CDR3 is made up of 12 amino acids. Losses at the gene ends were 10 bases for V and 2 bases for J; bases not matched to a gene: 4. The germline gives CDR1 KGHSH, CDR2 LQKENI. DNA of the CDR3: TGTGCCAACCGGACAGGCAACTATGGCTACACCTTC. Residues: CANRTGNYGYTF.

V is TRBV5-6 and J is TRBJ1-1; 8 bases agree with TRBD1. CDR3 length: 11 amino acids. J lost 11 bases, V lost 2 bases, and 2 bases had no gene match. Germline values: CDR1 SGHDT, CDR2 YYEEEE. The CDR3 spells CASSFRGPAFF. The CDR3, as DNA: TGTGCCAGCAGCTTCAGGGGGCCGGCTTTCTTT.

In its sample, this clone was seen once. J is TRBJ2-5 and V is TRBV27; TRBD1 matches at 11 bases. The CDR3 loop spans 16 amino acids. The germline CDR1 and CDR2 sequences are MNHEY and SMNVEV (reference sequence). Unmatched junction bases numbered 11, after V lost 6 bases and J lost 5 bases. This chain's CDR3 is CASRPDGQGALETQYF. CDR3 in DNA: TGTGCCAGCAGGCCCGACGGACAGGGGGCGTTGGAGACCCAGTACTTC.

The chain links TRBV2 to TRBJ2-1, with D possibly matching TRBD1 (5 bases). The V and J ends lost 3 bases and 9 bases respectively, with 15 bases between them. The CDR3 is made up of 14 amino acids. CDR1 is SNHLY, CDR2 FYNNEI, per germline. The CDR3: CASSDWVREGEQFF. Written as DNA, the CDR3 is TGTGCCAGCAGTGATTGGGTCAGGGAAGGTGAGCAGTTCTTC.

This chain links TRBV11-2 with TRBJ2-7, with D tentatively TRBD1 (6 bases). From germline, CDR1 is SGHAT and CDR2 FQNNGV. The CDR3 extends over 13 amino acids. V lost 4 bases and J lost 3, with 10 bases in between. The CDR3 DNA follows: TGTGCCAGCAGCTATGGACAGAACTACGAGCAGTACTTC. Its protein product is CASSYGQNYEQYF.

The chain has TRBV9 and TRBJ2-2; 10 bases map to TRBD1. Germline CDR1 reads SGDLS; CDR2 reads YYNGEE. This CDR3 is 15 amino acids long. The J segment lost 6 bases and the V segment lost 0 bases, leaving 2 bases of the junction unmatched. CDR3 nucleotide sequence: TGTGCCAGCAGCGTAGGGGACAGGGGAGCCGGGGAGCTGTTTTTT. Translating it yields CASSVGDRGAGELFF.

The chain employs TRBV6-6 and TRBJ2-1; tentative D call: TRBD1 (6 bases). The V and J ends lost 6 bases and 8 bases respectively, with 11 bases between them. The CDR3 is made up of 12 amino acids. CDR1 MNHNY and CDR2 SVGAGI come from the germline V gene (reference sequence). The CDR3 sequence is CASSNRVDEQFF. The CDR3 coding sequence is TGTGCCAGCAGCAACAGGGTGGATGAGCAGTTCTTC.

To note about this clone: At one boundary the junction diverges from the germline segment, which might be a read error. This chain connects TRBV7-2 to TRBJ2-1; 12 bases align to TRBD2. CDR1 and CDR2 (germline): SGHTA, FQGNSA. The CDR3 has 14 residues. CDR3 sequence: CASSLALGASGGVF. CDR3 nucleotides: TGTGCCAGCAGCTTAGCGCTCGGGGCTAGCGGGGGGGTCTTC.

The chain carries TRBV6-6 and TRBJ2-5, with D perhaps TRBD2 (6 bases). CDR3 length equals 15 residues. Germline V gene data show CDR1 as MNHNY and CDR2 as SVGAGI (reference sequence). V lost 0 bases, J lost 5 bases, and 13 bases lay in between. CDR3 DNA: TGTGCCAGCAGTTACTCGGCGGGGTCTTGGGAGACCCAGTACTTC. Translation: CASSYSAGSWETQYF.

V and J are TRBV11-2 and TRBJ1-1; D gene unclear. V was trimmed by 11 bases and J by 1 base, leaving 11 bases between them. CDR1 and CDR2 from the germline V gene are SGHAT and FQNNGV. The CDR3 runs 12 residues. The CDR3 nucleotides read TGTGCCTCCTTTACACGGAACACTGAAGCTTTCTTT. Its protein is CASFTRNTEAFF. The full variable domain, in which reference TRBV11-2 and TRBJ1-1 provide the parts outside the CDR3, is EAGVAQSPRYKIIEKRQSVAFWCNPISGHATLYWYQQILGQGPKLLIQFQNNGVVDDSQLPKDRFSAERLKGVDSTLKIQPAKLEDSAVYLCASFTRNTEAFFGQGTRLTVV.

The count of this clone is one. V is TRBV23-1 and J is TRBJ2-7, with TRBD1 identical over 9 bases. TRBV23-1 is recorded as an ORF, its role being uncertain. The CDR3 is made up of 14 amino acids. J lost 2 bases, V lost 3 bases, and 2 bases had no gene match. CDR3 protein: CASSQGQGPYEQYF. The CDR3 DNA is TGCGCCAGCAGTCAGGGACAGGGACCCTACGAGCAGTACTTC.

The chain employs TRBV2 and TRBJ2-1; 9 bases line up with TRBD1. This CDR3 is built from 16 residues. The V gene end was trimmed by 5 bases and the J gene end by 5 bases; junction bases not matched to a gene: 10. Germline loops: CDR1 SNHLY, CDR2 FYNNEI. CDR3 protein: CASSPTRQGENNEQFF. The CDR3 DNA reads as TGTGCCAGCAGTCCAACCCGACAGGGGGAAAACAATGAGCAGTTCTTC. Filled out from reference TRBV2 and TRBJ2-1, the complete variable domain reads EPEVTQTPSHQVTQMGQEVILRCVPISNHLYFYWYRQILGQKVEFLVSFYNNEISEKSEIFDDQFSVERPDGSNFTLKIRSTKLEDSAMYFCASSPTRQGENNEQFFGPGTRLTVL.